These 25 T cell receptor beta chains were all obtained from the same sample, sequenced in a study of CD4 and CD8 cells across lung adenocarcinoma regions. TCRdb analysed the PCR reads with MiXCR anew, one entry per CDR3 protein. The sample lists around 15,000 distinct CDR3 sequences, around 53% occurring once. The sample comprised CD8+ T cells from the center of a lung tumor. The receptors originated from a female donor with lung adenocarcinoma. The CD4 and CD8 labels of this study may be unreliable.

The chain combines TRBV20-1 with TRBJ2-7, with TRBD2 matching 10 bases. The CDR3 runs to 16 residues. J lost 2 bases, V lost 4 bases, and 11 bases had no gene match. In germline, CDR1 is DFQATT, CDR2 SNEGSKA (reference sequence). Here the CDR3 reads CSATPVRLAGPYEQYF. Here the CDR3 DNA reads TGCAGTGCTACGCCCGTCAGACTAGCGGGTCCCTACGAGCAGTACTTC.

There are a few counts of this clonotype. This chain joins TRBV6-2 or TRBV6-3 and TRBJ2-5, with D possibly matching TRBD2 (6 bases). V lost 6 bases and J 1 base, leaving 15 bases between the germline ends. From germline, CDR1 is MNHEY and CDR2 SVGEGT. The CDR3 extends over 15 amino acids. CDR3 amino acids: CASSRDGGFQETQYF. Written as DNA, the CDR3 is TGTGCCAGCAGCCGGGACGGAGGGTTCCAAGAGACCCAGTACTTC.

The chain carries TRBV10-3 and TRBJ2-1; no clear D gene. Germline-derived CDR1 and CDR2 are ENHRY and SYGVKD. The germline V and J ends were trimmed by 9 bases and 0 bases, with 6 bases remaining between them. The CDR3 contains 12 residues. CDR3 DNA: TGTGCCATTCTAAGCTCCTACAATGAGCAGTTCTTC. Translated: CAILSSYNEQFF.

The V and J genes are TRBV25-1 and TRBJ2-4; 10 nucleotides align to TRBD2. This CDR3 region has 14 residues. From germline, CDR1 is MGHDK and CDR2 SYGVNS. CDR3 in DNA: TGTGCGGGCAGCGGGGGGGGTGACAAAGACACTCAGTACTTC. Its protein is CAGSGGGDKDTQYF.

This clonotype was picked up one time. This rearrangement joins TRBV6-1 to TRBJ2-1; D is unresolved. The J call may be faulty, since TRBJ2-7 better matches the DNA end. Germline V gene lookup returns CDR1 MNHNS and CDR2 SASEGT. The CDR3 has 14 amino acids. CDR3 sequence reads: CASSDLVRSNKQYF. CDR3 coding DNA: TGTGCCAGCAGTGATTTGGTGCGCTCCAATAAGCAGTACTTC.

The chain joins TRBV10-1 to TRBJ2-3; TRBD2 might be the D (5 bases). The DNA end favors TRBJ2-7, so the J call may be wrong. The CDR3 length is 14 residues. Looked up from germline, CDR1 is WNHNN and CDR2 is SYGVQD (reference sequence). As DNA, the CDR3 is TGCGCCAGCAGTGGGTCCACTGTCGGGGAGACGCAGTACTTC. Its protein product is CASSGSTVGETQYF.

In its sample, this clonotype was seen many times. CDR3 DNA sequence: TGTGCCAGCGGTCTAATAGCGGGACCCCAAGAGACCCAGTACTTC. It is translated as CASGLIAGPQETQYF. The rearrangement joins TRBV27 to TRBJ2-5; TRBD2 agrees at 8 bases. The CDR3 is 15 amino acids. The germline CDR1 and CDR2 sequences are MNHEY and SMNVEV (reference sequence). V gave up 8 bases and J gave up 1 base; unmatched junction bases: 9.

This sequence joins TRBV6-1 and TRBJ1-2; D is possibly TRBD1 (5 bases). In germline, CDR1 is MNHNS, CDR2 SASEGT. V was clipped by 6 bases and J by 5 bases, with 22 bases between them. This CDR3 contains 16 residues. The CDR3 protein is CASRSEGEIVSYGYTF. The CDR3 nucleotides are TGTGCCAGCAGAAGTGAAGGGGAAATCGTTTCGTATGGCTACACCTTC.

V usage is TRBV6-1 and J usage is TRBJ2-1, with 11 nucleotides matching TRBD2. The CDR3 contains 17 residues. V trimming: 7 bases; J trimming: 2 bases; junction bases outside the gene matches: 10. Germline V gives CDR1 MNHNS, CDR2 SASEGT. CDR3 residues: CASMWLAGGITYNEQFF. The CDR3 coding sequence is TGTGCCAGCATGTGGCTAGCGGGGGGAATAACCTACAATGAGCAGTTCTTC.

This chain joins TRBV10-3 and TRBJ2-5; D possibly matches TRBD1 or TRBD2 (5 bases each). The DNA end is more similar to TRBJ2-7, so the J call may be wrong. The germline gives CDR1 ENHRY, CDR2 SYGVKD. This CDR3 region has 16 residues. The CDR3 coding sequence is TGTGCCATCAGTGGGCCTCGGGGCTTGGGGACCTACGAGCAGTACTTC. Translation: CAISGPRGLGTYEQYF.

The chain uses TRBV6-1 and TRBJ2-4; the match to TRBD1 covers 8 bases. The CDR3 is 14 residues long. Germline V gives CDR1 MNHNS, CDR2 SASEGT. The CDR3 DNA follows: TGTGGCGGCAGGGGGCTGCGAGCCAAAAACACGCAGTACTTC. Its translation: CGGRGLRAKNTQYF.

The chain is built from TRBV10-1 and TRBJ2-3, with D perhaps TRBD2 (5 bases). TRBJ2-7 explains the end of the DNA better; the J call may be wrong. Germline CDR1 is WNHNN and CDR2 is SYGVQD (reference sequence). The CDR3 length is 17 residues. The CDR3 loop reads CASSQGLGSGGTDTQYF. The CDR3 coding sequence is TGCGCCAGCTCCCAAGGGCTTGGGAGCGGTGGCACAGATACGCAGTACTTC.

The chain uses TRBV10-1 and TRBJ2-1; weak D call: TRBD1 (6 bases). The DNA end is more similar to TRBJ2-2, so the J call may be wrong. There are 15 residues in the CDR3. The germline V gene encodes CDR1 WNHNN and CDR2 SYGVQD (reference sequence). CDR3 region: CASSLSRGATNELFF. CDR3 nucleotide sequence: TGCGCCAGCAGTTTGTCCAGGGGAGCCACCAATGAGCTGTTTTTT.

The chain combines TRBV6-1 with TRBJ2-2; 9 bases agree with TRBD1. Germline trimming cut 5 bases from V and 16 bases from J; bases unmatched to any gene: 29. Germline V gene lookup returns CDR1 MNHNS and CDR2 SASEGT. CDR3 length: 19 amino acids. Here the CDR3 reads CASSRRTGVHVVSTGTQFF. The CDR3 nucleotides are TGTGCCAGCAGTCGACGGACAGGGGTCCACGTTGTCAGCACAGGTACGCAGTTTTTT.

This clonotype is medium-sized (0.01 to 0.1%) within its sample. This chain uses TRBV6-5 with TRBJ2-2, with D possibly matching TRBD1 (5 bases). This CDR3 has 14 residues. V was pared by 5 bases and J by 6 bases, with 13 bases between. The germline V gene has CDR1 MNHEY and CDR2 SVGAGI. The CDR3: CASSQGIGAGELFF. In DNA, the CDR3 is TGTGCCAGCAGTCAGGGAATTGGAGCCGGGGAGCTGTTTTTT.

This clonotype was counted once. The CDR3: CAGSRGADNQDTQYF. CDR3 coding DNA: TGTGCCGGGAGTAGGGGAGCGGATAACCAAGATACGCAGTACTTC. The V call is TRBV6-1, the J call TRBJ2-3, with D possibly being TRBD1 or TRBD2 (5 bases each). The J call may be faulty, since TRBJ2-7 better matches the DNA end. The CDR3 runs to 15 residues. Germline V gene data show CDR1 as MNHNS and CDR2 as SASEGT.

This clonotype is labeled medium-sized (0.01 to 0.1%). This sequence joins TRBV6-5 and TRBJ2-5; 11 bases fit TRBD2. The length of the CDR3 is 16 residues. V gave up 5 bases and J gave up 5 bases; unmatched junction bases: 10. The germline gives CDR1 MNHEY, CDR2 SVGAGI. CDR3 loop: CASSNPSGGPPETQYF. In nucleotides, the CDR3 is TGTGCCAGCAGTAATCCTAGCGGGGGGCCTCCCGAGACCCAGTACTTC.

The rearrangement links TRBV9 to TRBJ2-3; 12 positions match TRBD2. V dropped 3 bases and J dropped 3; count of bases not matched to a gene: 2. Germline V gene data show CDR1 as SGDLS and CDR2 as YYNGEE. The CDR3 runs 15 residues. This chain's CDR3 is CASSATSGGTDTQYF. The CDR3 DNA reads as TGTGCCAGCAGCGCAACTAGCGGGGGGACAGATACGCAGTATTTT.

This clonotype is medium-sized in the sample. CDR3 coding DNA: TGTGCCAGCAGTGCAGAGCGTGACACTGAAGCTTTCTTT. Its protein product is CASSAERDTEAFF. This sequence joins TRBV27 and TRBJ1-1, with D unresolved. Between the trimmed V and J ends, which lost 5 bases and 3 bases, there was a span of 10 bases. Looked up from germline, CDR1 is MNHEY and CDR2 is SMNVEV (reference sequence). This CDR3 is built from 13 residues.

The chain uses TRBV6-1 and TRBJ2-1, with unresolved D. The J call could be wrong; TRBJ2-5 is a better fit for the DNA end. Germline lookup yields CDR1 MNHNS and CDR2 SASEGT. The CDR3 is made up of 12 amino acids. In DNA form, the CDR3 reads TGTGCCAGCGGTCCGGGTCAAGAGACCCAGTACTTC. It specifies CASGPGQETQYF.

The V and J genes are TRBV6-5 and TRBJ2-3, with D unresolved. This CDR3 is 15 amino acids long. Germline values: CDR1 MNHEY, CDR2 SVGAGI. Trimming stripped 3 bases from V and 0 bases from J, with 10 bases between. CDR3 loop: CASSYYQTSTDTQYF. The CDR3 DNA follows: TGTGCCAGCAGTTATTACCAGACTAGCACAGATACGCAGTATTTT.

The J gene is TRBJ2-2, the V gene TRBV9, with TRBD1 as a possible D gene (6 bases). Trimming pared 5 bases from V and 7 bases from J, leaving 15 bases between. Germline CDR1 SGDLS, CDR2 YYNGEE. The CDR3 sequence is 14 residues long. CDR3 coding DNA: TGTGCCAGCAGTCGCCTCAGGGGCGGCGGGGAGCTGTTTTTT. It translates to CASSRLRGGGELFF.

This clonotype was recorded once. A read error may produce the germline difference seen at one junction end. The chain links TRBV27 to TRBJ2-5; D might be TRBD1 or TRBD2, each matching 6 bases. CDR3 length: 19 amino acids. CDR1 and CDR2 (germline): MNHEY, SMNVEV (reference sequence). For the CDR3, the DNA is TGTGCCACCGGTTTGGGCGCGGGGCTTGGGGGCCGTAACCAAGAGACCCAGTATTTC. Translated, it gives CATGLGAGLGGRNQETQYF.

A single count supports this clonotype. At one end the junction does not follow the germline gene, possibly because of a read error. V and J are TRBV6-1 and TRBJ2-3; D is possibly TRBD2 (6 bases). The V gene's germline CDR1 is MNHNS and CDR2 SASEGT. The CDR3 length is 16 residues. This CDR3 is CASTAAGRAGTNMQYF. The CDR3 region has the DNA TGTGCGAGCACCGCCGCGGGGCGGGCAGGCACAAACATGCAGTATTTT.

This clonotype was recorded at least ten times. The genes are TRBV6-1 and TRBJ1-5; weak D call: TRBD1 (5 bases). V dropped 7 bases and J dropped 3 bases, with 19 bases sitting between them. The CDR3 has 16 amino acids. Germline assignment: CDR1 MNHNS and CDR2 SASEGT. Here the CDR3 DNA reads TGTGCCAGCAAACGCTACCTGGGGGGGGACAATCAGCCCCAGCATTTT. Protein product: CASKRYLGGDNQPQHF.